The 22 T cell receptor beta chains below all came from one sample that was sequenced in a study of blood T cell repertoires in COVID-19. Only in-frame clones appear in the TCRdb table, and some are missing; sequencing was by immunoSEQ multiplex PCR. The sample includes around 500,000 clones, around 89% seen only once; the top ten take 1.5% to 2%. The sample taken for sequencing was PBMCs or T cells enriched from blood (not recorded which). These receptor sequences come from a woman aged 40 to 50 who had recovered from COVID-19.

Regarding this clone: This CDR3 is also generated by other DNA sequences in the sample. The chain employs TRBV29-1 and TRBJ2-7; 10 nucleotides match TRBD2. With 6 bases clipped from V and 0 bases from J, the junction kept 2 bases outside the gene matches. Germline lookup yields CDR1 SQVTM and CDR2 ANQGSEA. The CDR3 contains 13 residues. The CDR3 protein is CSVTSGPSYEQYF. The CDR3 DNA is TGCAGCGTGACTAGCGGGCCCTCCTACGAGCAGTACTTC.

CDR3 loop: CASSSPGTGHSPEAFF. The CDR3, as DNA: TGTGCCAGCAGCTCACCCGGGACAGGGCATTCCCCTGAAGCTTTCTTT. The chain employs TRBV11-3 and TRBJ1-1; 9 positions match TRBD1. This CDR3 has 16 amino acids. The ends lost 4 bases at V and 6 bases at J; junction bases unmatched: 12. Germline V gives CDR1 SGHNT, CDR2 YENEEA.

This clone showed up just a few times. The chain combines TRBV19 with TRBJ1-2; D possibly corresponds to TRBD1 (6 bases). Germline-derived CDR1 and CDR2 are LNHDA and SQIVND (reference sequence). The CDR3 length is 14 residues. Trimming removed 1 base at V and 6 bases at J, with 12 bases between. The DNA for the CDR3 is TGTGCCAGTAGTATAGTCAACAGGGAAAATGGCTACACCTTC. It codes for CASSIVNRENGYTF.

The chain has TRBV7-2 and TRBJ2-5; maybe TRBD2 (6 bases). V was cut by 0 bases and J by 5 bases, with 16 bases left in between. The CDR3 spans 16 residues. Germline values: CDR1 SGHTA, CDR2 FQGNSA. CDR3 sequence reads: CASSLAQVTGLETQYF. CDR3 in DNA: TGTGCCAGCAGCTTAGCTCAGGTGACGGGACTGGAGACCCAGTACTTC.

The chain is built from TRBV6-2 or TRBV6-3 and TRBJ1-4; D is possibly TRBD1 (5 bases). The CDR3 extends over 16 amino acids. Germline assignment: CDR1 MNHEY and CDR2 SVGEGT. Trimming shortened V by 2 bases and J by 2 bases, and 12 bases separated the two germline ends. The CDR3 is CASSYSSGATNEKLFF. In DNA form, the CDR3 reads TGTGCCAGCAGTTACAGCAGCGGGGCGACTAATGAAAAACTGTTTTTT.

The CDR3 coding sequence is TGTGCCAGCTCACCGGGGACTAGCGGGAGAAGGTTTACGGAGACCCAGTACTTC. Its protein product is CASSPGTSGRRFTETQYF. The chain uses TRBV18 and TRBJ2-5, with TRBD2 identical over 14 bases. V shed 3 bases, J shed 5 bases, and the junction held 11 bases outside the gene matches. The CDR3 is made up of 18 amino acids. Looked up from germline, CDR1 is KGHSH and CDR2 is LQKENI.

This clone was recorded once. The chain combines TRBV7-8 with TRBJ1-2; weak D call: TRBD1 (6 bases). The CDR3 has 16 residues. The germline CDR1 and CDR2 sequences are SGHVS and FQNEAQ. Trimming left V 4 bases short and J 2 bases short, with 17 bases between. CDR3 in DNA: TGTGCCAGCAGCTACCAGCGGGGGGCCTTAAACTATGGCTACACCTTC. It translates to CASSYQRGALNYGYTF.

V usage is TRBV11-2 and J usage is TRBJ2-7; D is unresolved. This CDR3 is built from 13 residues. V lost 4 bases, J lost 8 bases, and 15 bases lay in between. CDR1 SGHAT and CDR2 FQNNGV come from the germline V gene. As DNA, the CDR3 is TGTGCCAGCAGCTCGCCGCCTGGGCCGCAGCAGTACTTC. This codes for CASSSPPGPQQYF.

The chain recombines TRBV19 with TRBJ2-3; D gene uncertain. Per the germline V gene, CDR1 is LNHDA and CDR2 is SQIVND (reference sequence). The CDR3 sequence is 14 residues long. Trimming took 5 bases from V and 0 from J, leaving 9 bases between them. CDR3 sequence (DNA): TGTGCCAGTAGTGCCTACAGAAGCACAGATACGCAGTATTTT. It specifies CASSAYRSTDTQYF.

This chain links TRBV4-3 with TRBJ2-7, with 9 bases fitting TRBD1. Unmatched junction bases numbered 8, after V lost 4 bases and J lost 4 bases. CDR1 is LGHNA and CDR2 is YSLEER in the germline V gene. There are 15 residues in the CDR3. In DNA, the CDR3 is TGCGCCAGCAGCCCCGGGACAGGGTCTGGTTACGAGCAGTACTTC. Its translation: CASSPGTGSGYEQYF.

CDR3 protein: CAWGRQGGTEAFF. DNA for the CDR3: TGTGCCTGGGGGAGGCAGGGAGGAACTGAAGCTTTCTTT. The V and J genes are TRBV30 and TRBJ1-1; TRBD1 is a possible D gene (5 bases). Germline CDR1 is GTSNPN and CDR2 is SVGIG (reference sequence). The CDR3 consists of 13 residues. Trimming pared 5 bases from V and 5 bases from J, leaving 15 bases between.

This clone was counted once. This sequence joins TRBV18 and TRBJ1-2; possible D gene TRBD1, 5 bases. The CDR3 has 15 amino acids. Germline assignment: CDR1 KGHSH and CDR2 LQKENI. Between the trimmed V and J ends, which lost 3 bases and 1 base, there was a span of 12 bases. The CDR3 protein is CASSPAQGGNYGYTF. CDR3 DNA: TGTGCCAGCTCACCGGCCCAGGGAGGTAACTATGGCTACACCTTC.

This chain connects TRBV19 to TRBJ1-2; 8 nucleotides match TRBD1. The length of the CDR3 is 11 residues. Germline CDR1 and CDR2: LNHDA and SQIVND (reference sequence). The trim removed 11 bases at V and 8 bases at J, leaving 7 bases unmatched. As DNA, the CDR3 is TGTGCCTCCAGGACAGGGCGCGGCTACACCTTC. Its protein is CASRTGRGYTF.

The chain recombines TRBV7-2 with TRBJ2-1; D ambiguous. The CDR3 covers 16 residues. The germline gives CDR1 SGHTA, CDR2 FQGNSA. V gave up 7 bases and J gave up 1 base, with 17 bases separating them. The CDR3 DNA reads TGTGCCAGCATCCTTTCCCTCGGAGCGTCCTACAATGAGCAGTTCTTC. Protein: CASILSLGASYNEQFF.

The chain carries TRBV7-8 and TRBJ2-7, with 7 bases identical to TRBD1. Trimming cost V 2 bases and J 4 bases; bases outside gene matches: 8. Germline assignment: CDR1 SGHVS and CDR2 FQNEAQ. This CDR3 spans 15 amino acids. The CDR3 DNA follows: TGTGCCAGCAGCTTAAGAGGGGGCAGTGGGTACGAGCAGTACTTC. Protein product: CASSLRGGSGYEQYF. Combining the CDR3 with reference TRBV7-8 and TRBJ2-7 gives the whole variable domain GAGVSQSPRYKVAKRGQDVALRCDPISGHVSLFWYQQALGQGPEFLTYFQNEAQLDKSGLPSDRFFAERPEGSVSTLKIQRTQQEDSAVYLCASSLRGGSGYEQYFGPGTRLTVT.

The chain joins TRBV15 to TRBJ1-2; D unresolved. In germline, CDR1 is LNHNV, CDR2 YYDKDF (reference sequence). V lost 2 bases, J lost 5 bases, and 9 bases lay in between. This CDR3 contains 13 residues. In DNA, the CDR3 is TGTGCCACCAGCAGAACAGAAACATATGGCTACACCTTC. As protein: CATSRTETYGYTF.

The gene calls are TRBV6-5 and TRBJ2-7, with D possibly TRBD2 on 6 matching bases. The germline CDR1 and CDR2 sequences are MNHEY and SVGAGI. Trimming took off 11 bases at V and 1 base at J, with 21 bases between the two ends. This CDR3 spans 15 amino acids. The CDR3 is CAVAGFGGLSYEQYF. In DNA, the CDR3 is TGTGCCGTCGCGGGGTTTGGTGGATTGTCCTACGAGCAGTACTTC.

The chain combines TRBV5-1 with TRBJ1-1; D ambiguous. Germline values: CDR1 SGHRS, CDR2 YFSETQ. The CDR3 is made up of 13 amino acids. Trimming shortened V by 3 bases and J by 6 bases, and 12 bases separated the two germline ends. The CDR3 here is CASSSGSWPEAFF. The CDR3 DNA is TGCGCCAGCAGCTCCGGGTCTTGGCCTGAAGCTTTCTTT.

The chain combines TRBV7-9 with TRBJ1-1; weak D call: TRBD1 (6 bases). The CDR3 length is 17 residues. V was trimmed by 0 bases and J by 4 bases, leaving 18 bases between them. CDR1 and CDR2 (germline): SEHNR, FQNEAQ (reference sequence). The CDR3: CASSLAPGRTVATEAFF. DNA for the CDR3: TGTGCCAGCAGCTTAGCACCCGGACGGACAGTCGCCACTGAAGCTTTCTTT.

The rearrangement joins TRBV24-1 to TRBJ2-7, with TRBD1 as a possible D gene (5 bases). Germline V lookup: CDR1 KGHDR, CDR2 SFDVKD. The CDR3 has 13 amino acids. Trimming shortened V by 5 bases and J by 7 bases, and 14 bases separated the two germline ends. DNA of the CDR3: TGTGCCACCAGTGCCCAAGACAGTGAGGAGCAGTACTTC. Encoded protein: CATSAQDSEEQYF.

The gene calls are TRBV2 and TRBJ2-3, with TRBD1 matching 7 bases. This CDR3 has 15 amino acids. Unmatched junction bases numbered 9, after V lost 7 bases and J lost 2 bases. The germline V gene encodes CDR1 SNHLY and CDR2 FYNNEI. CDR3 in amino acids: CASTSGQILTDTQYF. The CDR3 nucleotides are TGTGCCAGCACCTCGGGACAGATCCTCACAGATACGCAGTATTTT.

The chain recombines TRBV5-8 with TRBJ1-3; D call uncertain. Germline CDR1 SGHTS, CDR2 YDEGEE. CDR3 length: 12 residues. V was clipped by 4 bases and J by 7 bases, with 9 bases between them. In DNA, the CDR3 is TGTGCCAGCAGCCAGGTTCGGAACACCATATATTTT. This codes for CASSQVRNTIYF.